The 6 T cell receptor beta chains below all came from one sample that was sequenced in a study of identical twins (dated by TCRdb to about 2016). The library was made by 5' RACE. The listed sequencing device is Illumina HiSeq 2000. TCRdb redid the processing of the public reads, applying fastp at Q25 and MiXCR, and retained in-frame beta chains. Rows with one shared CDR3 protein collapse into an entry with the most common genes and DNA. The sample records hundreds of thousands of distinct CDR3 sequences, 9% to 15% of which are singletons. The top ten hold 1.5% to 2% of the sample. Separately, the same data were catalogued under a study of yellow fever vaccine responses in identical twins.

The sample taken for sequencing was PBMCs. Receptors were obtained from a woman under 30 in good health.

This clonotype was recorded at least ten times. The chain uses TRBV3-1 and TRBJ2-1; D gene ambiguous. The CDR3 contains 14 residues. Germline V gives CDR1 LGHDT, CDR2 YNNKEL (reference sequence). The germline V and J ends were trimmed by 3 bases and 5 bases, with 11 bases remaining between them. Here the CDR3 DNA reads TGTGCCAGCAGCCATTCCCCGGCGAACAATGAGCAGTTCTTC. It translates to CASSHSPANNEQFF.

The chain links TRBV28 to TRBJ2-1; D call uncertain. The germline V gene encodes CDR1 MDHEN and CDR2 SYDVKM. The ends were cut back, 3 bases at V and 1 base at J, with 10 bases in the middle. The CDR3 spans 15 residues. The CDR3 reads CASSFEGISYNEQFF. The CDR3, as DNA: TGTGCCAGCAGTTTTGAAGGGATATCCTACAATGAGCAGTTCTTC.

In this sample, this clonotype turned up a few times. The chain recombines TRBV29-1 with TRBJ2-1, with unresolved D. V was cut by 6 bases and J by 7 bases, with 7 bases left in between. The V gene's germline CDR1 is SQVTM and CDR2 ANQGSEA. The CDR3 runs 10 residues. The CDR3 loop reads CSVRPNEQFF. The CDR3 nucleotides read TGCAGCGTGAGACCGAATGAGCAGTTCTTC.

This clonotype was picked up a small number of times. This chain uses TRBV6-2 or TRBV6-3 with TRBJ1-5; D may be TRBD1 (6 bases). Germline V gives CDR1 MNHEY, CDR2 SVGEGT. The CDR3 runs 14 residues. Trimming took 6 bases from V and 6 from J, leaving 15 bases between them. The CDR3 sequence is CASSETGSGQPQHF. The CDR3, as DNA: TGTGCCAGCAGCGAAACAGGGAGTGGTCAGCCCCAGCATTTT.

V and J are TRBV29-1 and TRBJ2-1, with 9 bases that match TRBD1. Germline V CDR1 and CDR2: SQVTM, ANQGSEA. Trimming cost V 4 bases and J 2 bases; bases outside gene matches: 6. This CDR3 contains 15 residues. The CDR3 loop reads CSVAVTGGPYNEQFF. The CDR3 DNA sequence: TGCAGCGTTGCAGTAACAGGGGGCCCCTACAATGAGCAGTTCTTC.

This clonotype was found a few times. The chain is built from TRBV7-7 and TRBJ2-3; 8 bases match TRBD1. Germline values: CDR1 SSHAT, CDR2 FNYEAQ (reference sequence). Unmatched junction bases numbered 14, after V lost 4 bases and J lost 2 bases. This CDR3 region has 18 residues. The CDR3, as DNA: TGTGCCAGCAGCTCTCGGCCCCCTGGACAGGGCAACACAGATACGCAGTATTTT. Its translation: CASSSRPPGQGNTDTQYF.